These 21 T cell receptor beta chains came from one sample sequenced in a study of T cells after yellow fever vaccination. Each CDR3 protein gets one entry after TCRdb re-called the 5' RACE reads with MiXCR. The sample has roughly 160,000 distinct CDR3 sequences, around 9.7% seen once. Here the sequenced sample was CD8+ T cells sorted from PBMCs, taken 45 days after the yellow fever booster vaccination. The receptors derive from a man aged 18 to 30 who received the YFV17D yellow fever vaccine.

The chain is built from TRBV20-1 and TRBJ2-5, with 7 bases fitting TRBD2. CDR1 is DFQATT and CDR2 is SNEGSKA in the germline V gene (reference sequence). Trimming removed 5 bases from V and 3 bases from J; junction bases left unmatched: 15. This CDR3 is built from 16 residues. This CDR3 is CSAYSSGAIVKETQYF. DNA of the CDR3: TGCAGTGCTTATTCTAGCGGTGCGATTGTTAAAGAGACCCAGTACTTC.

The rearrangement uses TRBV6-2 or TRBV6-3 and TRBJ2-2, with no clear D. This CDR3 spans 18 amino acids. V shed 7 bases and J shed 0 bases, with 21 bases lying between them. Germline values: CDR1 MNHEY, CDR2 SVGEGT. CDR3 nucleotides: TGTGCCAGCAAAATAATGGTGTGGAGAGAGGCGAACACCGGGGAGCTGTTTTTT. Amino acid sequence: CASKIMVWREANTGELFF.

The chain carries TRBV27 and TRBJ1-1; D is perhaps TRBD1 (6 bases). Trimming shortened V by 6 bases and J by 4 bases, and 15 bases separated the two germline ends. The germline V gene encodes CDR1 MNHEY and CDR2 SMNVEV (reference sequence). The CDR3 consists of 14 residues. The CDR3 DNA reads TGTGCCAGCAGCTTGAGTGGGGGCCCCACTGAAGCTTTCTTT. This sequence encodes CASSLSGGPTEAFF.

In its sample, this clonotype was seen a few times. The J gene is TRBJ2-4, the V gene TRBV7-9, with D unclear. The germline V gene has CDR1 SEHNR and CDR2 FQNEAQ (reference sequence). V was shortened by 3 bases and J by 6 bases, with 3 bases between the two germline ends. The CDR3 consists of 11 residues. In DNA, the CDR3 is TGTGCCAGCAGCTTTAGAAACATTCAGTACTTC. Its protein is CASSFRNIQYF.

There are a few counts of this clonotype. The V gene is TRBV7-2, the J gene TRBJ1-2; D unclear. Germline-derived CDR1 and CDR2 are SGHTA and FQGNSA. V shed 3 bases and J shed 1 base, with 15 bases lying between them. The CDR3 runs 16 residues. Written as DNA, the CDR3 is TGTGCCAGCAGCTTGCAAACAGCATACCTTAACTATGGCTACACCTTC. Protein sequence: CASSLQTAYLNYGYTF.

V and J are TRBV6-2 or TRBV6-3 and TRBJ2-3, with TRBD1 identical over 9 bases. V shed 0 bases and J 1 base; nucleotides not matched to a gene: 5. There are 17 residues in the CDR3. Germline lookup yields CDR1 MNHEY and CDR2 SVGEGT. CDR3 loop: CASSYSGQGLGTDTQYF. The CDR3 DNA follows: TGTGCCAGCAGTTACTCGGGACAGGGCCTAGGCACAGATACGCAGTATTTT.

This clonotype was recorded a few times. This chain links TRBV7-9 with TRBJ2-3, with 12 bases matching TRBD2. The junction had 11 bases not matched to a gene; V was cut back by 4 bases and J by 3 bases. Germline CDR1 SEHNR, CDR2 FQNEAQ (reference sequence). The CDR3 spans 18 residues. Here the CDR3 reads CASSSKTSGGAGTDTQYF. The CDR3 nucleotides read TGTGCCAGCAGCTCTAAGACTAGCGGGGGCGCCGGGACAGATACGCAGTATTTT.

This clonotype was recorded at least ten times. This sequence joins TRBV27 and TRBJ2-2; 8 nucleotides match TRBD1. The V gene end was trimmed by 4 bases and the J gene end by 3 bases; junction bases not matched to a gene: 4. Germline V lookup: CDR1 MNHEY, CDR2 SMNVEV (reference sequence). This CDR3 is built from 15 residues. The CDR3 loop reads CASSWTGTYTGELFF. CDR3 DNA sequence: TGTGCCAGCAGTTGGACAGGGACATACACCGGGGAGCTGTTTTTT.

The chain has TRBV7-9 and TRBJ2-3; 8 bases align to TRBD2. The CDR3 has 18 residues. Germline V gene lookup returns CDR1 SEHNR and CDR2 FQNEAQ (reference sequence). The V gene end was trimmed by 2 bases and the J gene end by 0 bases; junction bases not matched to a gene: 10. The CDR3 spells CASSLRSSGASSTDTQYF. The DNA of the CDR3 is TGTGCCAGCAGCTTACGTAGTAGCGGGGCCTCTAGCACAGATACGCAGTATTTT.

This clonotype was counted only a few times. The chain couples TRBV3-1 to TRBJ2-5; 12 bases map to TRBD2. CDR1 and CDR2 from the germline V gene are LGHDT and YNNKEL (reference sequence). CDR3 length: 15 amino acids. Trimming at V came to 4 bases and at J to 1 base, leaving 1 base not matched to a gene. For the CDR3, the DNA is TGTGCCAGCAGCCCTAGCGGGGGGGCCCAAGAGACCCAGTACTTC. This gives the protein CASSPSGGAQETQYF.

The chain uses TRBV4-3 and TRBJ2-1, with 13 bases matching TRBD2. The CDR3 is 20 residues long. The V segment lost 2 bases and the J segment 4 bases; nucleotides outside the gene matches: 14. CDR1 and CDR2 from the germline V gene are LGHNA and YSLEER. DNA of the CDR3: TGCGCCAGCAGCCAATCCACTAGCGGGGGGGCAGGTAGTGGTTACAATGAGCAGTTCTTC. It is translated as CASSQSTSGGAGSGYNEQFF.

The rearrangement links TRBV7-9 to TRBJ1-2; D is unclear. With 5 bases removed from V and 1 base from J, the gap between germline ends came to 8 bases. This CDR3 is built from 13 residues. Germline lookup yields CDR1 SEHNR and CDR2 FQNEAQ (reference sequence). The CDR3 sequence is CASSDGNNYGYTF. CDR3 sequence (DNA): TGTGCCAGCAGCGACGGGAATAACTATGGCTACACCTTC.

The chain joins TRBV20-1 to TRBJ2-7, with 7 bases fitting TRBD2. The germline CDR1 and CDR2 sequences are DFQATT and SNEGSKA (reference sequence). The CDR3 is 14 residues long. V lost 4 bases to trimming and J lost 0 bases; unmatched junction nucleotides: 6. CDR3 in amino acids: CSANLRDYSYEQYF. In DNA, the CDR3 is TGCAGTGCTAACCTCCGGGACTACTCCTACGAGCAGTACTTC.

The chain carries TRBV5-5 and TRBJ2-7; 8 bases are shared with TRBD1. V lost 4 bases to trimming and J lost 7 bases; unmatched junction nucleotides: 7. The germline V gene encodes CDR1 SGHKS and CDR2 YYEKEE (reference sequence). The CDR3 length is 13 residues. The CDR3 DNA reads as TGTGCCAGCAGCGGCGGACAGGGCTGGGAGCAGTACTTC. As protein: CASSGGQGWEQYF.

This chain joins TRBV4-3 and TRBJ2-1, with 12 bases fitting TRBD2. With 2 bases clipped from V and 7 bases from J, the junction kept 6 bases outside the gene matches. This CDR3 is built from 16 residues. From germline, CDR1 is LGHNA and CDR2 YSLEER. DNA for the CDR3: TGCGCCAGCAGCCAATCACTAGCGGGGGGTTTAAATGAGCAGTTCTTC. Translation: CASSQSLAGGLNEQFF.

This clonotype was seen more than once but under ten times. The rearrangement uses TRBV4-1 and TRBJ2-7; D is unclear. Trimming pared 1 base from V and 2 bases from J, leaving 18 bases between. This CDR3 is 17 amino acids long. Germline V gives CDR1 MGHRA, CDR2 YSYEKL. DNA of the CDR3: TGCGCCAGCAGCCAAGGAGAGGCGAGACCCAACGCCTACGAGCAGTACTTC. Translation gives CASSQGEARPNAYEQYF.

This clonotype was counted between two and nine times. The rearrangement joins TRBV5-5 to TRBJ1-5; 8 positions match TRBD1. CDR1 and CDR2 (germline): SGHKS, YYEKEE (reference sequence). The CDR3 loop spans 14 amino acids. The trim removed 4 bases at V and 7 bases at J, leaving 7 bases unmatched. The CDR3 reads CASSVTGVRQPQHF. DNA for the CDR3: TGTGCCAGCAGCGTGACAGGGGTCAGGCAGCCCCAGCATTTT.

This clonotype was counted ten times or more. J is TRBJ2-1 and V is TRBV5-6; D ambiguous. The CDR3 loop spans 12 amino acids. CDR1 SGHDT and CDR2 YYEEEE come from the germline V gene. Trimming pared 0 bases from V and 8 bases from J, leaving 6 bases between. The CDR3 sequence is CASSLDGYEQFF. The CDR3 nucleotides read TGTGCCAGCAGCTTGGATGGGTATGAGCAGTTCTTC. Complete variable domain (other parts from reference TRBV5-6 and TRBJ2-1): DAGVTQSPTHLIKTRGQQVTLRCSPKSGHDTVSWYQQALGQGPQFIFQYYEEEERQRGNFPDRFSGHQFPNYSSELNVNALLLGDSALYLCASSLDGYEQFFGPGTRLTVL.

The chain combines TRBV7-8 with TRBJ1-1; TRBD1 is a possible D gene (6 bases). The CDR3 runs to 15 residues. Germline V gene sequence: CDR1 SGHVS, CDR2 FQNEAQ. V was clipped by 0 bases and J by 6 bases, with 14 bases between them. The CDR3 here is CASSLAGGPESEAFF. CDR3 coding DNA: TGTGCCAGCAGCTTAGCGGGGGGCCCCGAATCTGAAGCTTTCTTT.

In its sample, this clonotype was seen a few times. The gene calls are TRBV28 and TRBJ2-1; tentatively, D is TRBD2 (5 bases). Looked up from germline, CDR1 is MDHEN and CDR2 is SYDVKM. CDR3 length: 12 amino acids. V lost 6 bases, J lost 8 bases, and 11 bases lay in between. The CDR3 DNA follows: TGTGCCAGCAGACTCCCGGGATATGAGCAGTTCTTC. Its translation: CASRLPGYEQFF.

This rearrangement joins TRBV29-1 to TRBJ1-1, with D tentatively TRBD1 (5 bases). CDR3 length equals 13 residues. The ends were cut back, 3 bases at V and 4 bases at J, with 12 bases in the middle. The germline V gene has CDR1 SQVTM and CDR2 ANQGSEA. DNA for the CDR3: TGCAGCGTTGAGCAGGGATATGGCACTGAAGCTTTCTTT. As protein: CSVEQGYGTEAFF.